The 16 T cell receptor beta chains listed next were all sequenced from one sample in a study of CD8 T cells in ankylosing spondylitis. General study points: About 8 highly homologous variants formed a TCR beta motif that appeared characteristic of ankylosing spondylitis blood.

The antigens for these receptors are not known. One entry per CDR3 protein, called by TCRdb with MiXCR from the 5' RACE reads. The sample lists under 950,000 distinct CDR3 sequences, about 20% seen once, with under 20% in the top ten. The material sequenced was blood, either unsorted or a sorted T cell fraction (not recorded which). These receptors all stem from a male donor with ankylosing spondylitis.

The chain is built from TRBV20-1 and TRBJ2-3; D is unresolved. The length of the CDR3 is 14 residues. Germline assignment: CDR1 DFQATT and CDR2 SNEGSKA (reference sequence). V lost 6 bases to trimming and J lost 0 bases, with 13 bases between them. CDR3 region: CSASDRISTDTQYF. Here the CDR3 DNA reads TGCAGTGCATCGGACCGAATTAGCACAGATACGCAGTATTTT.

V is TRBV5-1 and J is TRBJ1-5; D unclear. The ends were cut back, 0 bases at V and 0 bases at J, with 7 bases in the middle. CDR1 is SGHRS, CDR2 YFSETQ, per germline. The CDR3 contains 15 residues. As DNA, the CDR3 is TGCGCCAGCAGCTTGGTACCCGATAGCAATCAGCCCCAGCATTTT. Translation gives CASSLVPDSNQPQHF.

This chain links TRBV3-1 with TRBJ2-7; D possibly corresponds to TRBD1 (5 bases). Germline V gene sequence: CDR1 LGHDT, CDR2 YNNKEL (reference sequence). The CDR3 spans 15 residues. The V end lost 6 bases, the J end lost 2 bases, and 17 bases lay between the germline ends. The CDR3 nucleotides read TGTGCCAGCAGTCCCTTATTAGGGGCGACCTACGAGCAGTACTTC. Translating it yields CASSPLLGATYEQYF.

Worth noting for this clonotype: Being one base from a much bigger clone, this may be a read error. This sequence joins TRBV6-4 and TRBJ2-3; 8 nucleotides line up with TRBD2. There are 15 residues in the CDR3. Trimming cost V 6 bases and J 2 bases; bases outside gene matches: 7. Per germline, CDR1 MRHNA and CDR2 SNTAGT. CDR3 sequence: CASSPAGGPTDTQYF. CDR3 coding DNA: TGTGCCAGCAGCCCTGCGGGGGGCCCCACAGATACGCAGTATTTT.

The J gene is TRBJ2-4, the V gene TRBV7-2, with D unresolved. The V gene lost 2 bases and the J gene lost 9 bases, with 11 bases spanning the gap. CDR1 SGHTA and CDR2 FQGNSA come from the germline V gene. CDR3 length: 13 residues. CDR3 bases: TGTGCCAGCAGCTTAAGTCGTGCAGCCATTCAGTACTTC. Protein sequence: CASSLSRAAIQYF. The whole variable domain, remainder taken from reference TRBV7-2 and TRBJ2-4, is GAGVSQSPSNKVTEKGKDVELRCDPISGHTALYWYRQSLGQGLEFLIYFQGNSAPDKSGLPSDRFSAERTGGSVSTLTIQRTQQEDSAVYLCASSLSRAAIQYFGAGTRLSVL.

This clonotype was recorded a few times. The rearrangement uses TRBV25-1 and TRBJ2-2; D is unresolved. From germline, CDR1 is MGHDK and CDR2 SYGVNS. V lost 3 bases and J lost 0, with 14 bases in between. The CDR3 has 17 residues. This chain's CDR3 is CASSEWETLTNTGELFF. The CDR3 nucleotides read TGTGCCAGCAGTGAGTGGGAAACACTTACGAACACCGGGGAGCTGTTTTTT.

This clonotype was observed a handful of times. This chain links TRBV7-2 with TRBJ1-5; TRBD1 is a possible D gene (5 bases). CDR1 is SGHTA, CDR2 FQGNSA, per germline. This CDR3 has 15 amino acids. The V and J ends lost 3 bases and 2 bases respectively, with 11 bases between them. The CDR3 spells CASSLDGARNQPQHF. In DNA, the CDR3 is TGTGCCAGCAGCTTGGATGGGGCACGCAATCAGCCCCAGCATTTT.

This rearrangement joins TRBV14 to TRBJ2-7; D not resolved. CDR3 length equals 14 residues. Germline V lookup: CDR1 SGHDN, CDR2 FVKESK. V was shortened by 2 bases and J by 0 bases, with 8 bases between the two germline ends. CDR3 sequence reads: CASSQIRNSYEQYF. The CDR3 coding sequence is TGTGCCAGCAGCCAAATCCGGAACTCCTACGAGCAGTACTTC.

This clonotype appeared a few times. This rearrangement joins TRBV27 to TRBJ2-5; the D gene could be TRBD1 or TRBD2 (5 bases each). The CDR3 is made up of 14 amino acids. Germline V gene data show CDR1 as MNHEY and CDR2 as SMNVEV (reference sequence). The V gene lost 5 bases and the J gene lost 7 bases, with 17 bases spanning the gap. CDR3 in amino acids: CASSPISPGATQYF. Here the CDR3 DNA reads TGTGCCAGCAGTCCCATCAGCCCCGGGGCGACCCAGTACTTC.

The rearrangement links TRBV25-1 to TRBJ2-1; a weak D match, TRBD2 (7 bases). Trimming removed 2 bases from V and 4 bases from J, with 9 bases in between. This CDR3 comprises 14 residues. The germline V gene encodes CDR1 MGHDK and CDR2 SYGVNS. The CDR3 DNA reads TGTGCCAGCAGTGAAAGGGGGGGATACAATGAGCAGTTCTTC. Translating gives CASSERGGYNEQFF.

The CDR3 nucleotides read TGCAGTGCCCGAGAGGGGCTCTATAGCAATCAGCCCCAGCATTTT. As protein: CSAREGLYSNQPQHF. The chain is built from TRBV20-1 and TRBJ1-5; possibly TRBD1 for D (5 bases). The germline gives CDR1 DFQATT, CDR2 SNEGSKA (reference sequence). V shed 6 bases and J shed 0 bases, with 15 bases lying between them. There are 15 residues in the CDR3.

This clonotype has more than one count but fewer than ten. The CDR3, as DNA: TGTGCCAGCAGCGAATCCCCCGGGGGAGGTTCACCCCTCCACTTT. Amino acids: CASSESPGGGSPLHF. The chain has TRBV7-9 and TRBJ1-6; maybe TRBD1 (5 bases). This CDR3 region has 15 residues. Trimming left V 5 bases short and J 9 bases short, with 17 bases between. The germline gives CDR1 SEHNR, CDR2 FQNEAQ (reference sequence).

The V call is TRBV20-1, the J call TRBJ2-7, with TRBD2 identical over 7 bases. Trimming cost V 3 bases and J 3 bases; bases outside gene matches: 8. CDR3 length: 14 residues. CDR1 and CDR2 from the germline V gene are DFQATT and SNEGSKA (reference sequence). In DNA form, the CDR3 reads TGCAGTGCTAGGGGTCAAGCGGGAATCTACGAGCAGTACTTC. This encodes CSARGQAGIYEQYF.

This clonotype appeared a few times. The chain combines TRBV2 with TRBJ2-2; D call uncertain. Between the trimmed V and J ends, which lost 7 bases and 6 bases, there was a span of 9 bases. The germline V gene encodes CDR1 SNHLY and CDR2 FYNNEI. This CDR3 is built from 12 residues. CDR3 in amino acids: CASIMYAGELFF. The DNA of the CDR3 is TGTGCCAGCATCATGTATGCCGGGGAGCTGTTTTTT. Variable domain in full (rest from reference TRBV2 and TRBJ2-2): EPEVTQTPSHQVTQMGQEVILRCVPISNHLYFYWYRQILGQKVEFLVSFYNNEISEKSEIFDDQFSVERPDGSNFTLKIRSTKLEDSAMYFCASIMYAGELFFGEGSRLTVL.

The chain links TRBV5-1 to TRBJ2-2; D is unclear. From germline, CDR1 is SGHRS and CDR2 YFSETQ. CDR3 length: 12 residues. Trimming took off 0 bases at V and 9 bases at J, with 6 bases between the two ends. The CDR3 region is CASSLVSRELFF. The DNA of the CDR3 is TGCGCCAGCAGCTTGGTGTCCCGGGAGCTGTTTTTT.

The table lists this clonotype with a few counts. This chain connects TRBV5-6 to TRBJ2-7; tentatively, D is TRBD1 or TRBD2 (5 bases each). In germline, CDR1 is SGHDT, CDR2 YYEEEE. The CDR3 extends over 13 amino acids. Trimming took 2 bases from V and 4 from J, leaving 10 bases between them. The CDR3: CASSFGTKYEQYF. CDR3 DNA sequence: TGTGCCAGCAGCTTCGGGACCAAATACGAGCAGTACTTC.